One and the same sample provided the 7 T cell receptor beta chains below, sequenced in a study of blood T cell repertoires in COVID-19. The data were produced by immunoSEQ multiplex PCR, yet TCRdb's version contains in-frame clones alone and is incomplete. The sample has 130,000 to 150,000 clones; roughly 82% are singletons. What was sequenced was peripheral blood. The source of these receptors is a human donor in a cohort sampled during active COVID-19.

This chain joins TRBV14 and TRBJ1-3; 7 bases are a match to TRBD1. This CDR3 region has 14 residues. Looked up from germline, CDR1 is SGHDN and CDR2 is FVKESK. V shed 3 bases, J shed 7 bases, and the junction held 6 bases outside the gene matches. CDR3 loop: CASSHRDRRNTIYF. As DNA, the CDR3 is TGTGCCAGCAGCCACCGGGACAGACGTAACACCATATATTTT. Drawing the rest from reference TRBV14 and TRBJ1-3, the complete variable domain is EAGVTQFPSHSVIEKGQTVTLRCDPISGHDNLYWYRRVMGKEIKFLLHFVKESKQDESGMPNNRFLAERTGGTYSTLKVQPAELEDSGVYFCASSHRDRRNTIYFGEGSWLTVV.

The chain has TRBV4-2 and TRBJ1-6; TRBD1 aligns across 9 bases. V lost 4 bases to trimming and J lost 6 bases; unmatched junction nucleotides: 10. The CDR3 has 17 residues. Per germline, CDR1 LGHNA and CDR2 YNFKEQ. Written as DNA, the CDR3 is TGTGCCAGCAGCCCCCCATTCGGGACAGGGAGTAATTCACCCCTCCACTTT. This translates into CASSPPFGTGSNSPLHF.

This chain links TRBV11-2 with TRBJ2-5, with no clear D. V lost 4 bases and J 2 bases, leaving 8 bases between the germline ends. Germline V gives CDR1 SGHAT, CDR2 FQNNGV. The CDR3 length is 13 residues. The CDR3: CASSSHSQETQYF. In DNA, the CDR3 is TGTGCCAGCAGCTCCCACAGTCAAGAGACCCAGTACTTC. Complete variable domain (other parts from reference TRBV11-2 and TRBJ2-5): EAGVAQSPRYKIIEKRQSVAFWCNPISGHATLYWYQQILGQGPKLLIQFQNNGVVDDSQLPKDRFSAERLKGVDSTLKIQPAKLEDSAVYLCASSSHSQETQYFGPGTRLLVL.

This clone has just one count. The rearrangement links TRBV5-4 to TRBJ1-2, with no clear D. The CDR3 is 13 residues long. Trimming took off 4 bases at V and 4 bases at J, with 11 bases between the two ends. Germline V CDR1 and CDR2: SGHNT, YYREEE (reference sequence). The CDR3 is CASSRDPTYGYTF. The CDR3 region has the DNA TGTGCCAGCAGCCGGGATCCCACCTATGGCTACACCTTC.

The V call is TRBV2, the J call TRBJ2-1; tentative D call: TRBD2 (6 bases). Germline CDR1 SNHLY, CDR2 FYNNEI. Trimming shortened V by 6 bases and J by 8 bases, and 17 bases separated the two germline ends. This CDR3 has 14 residues. The CDR3 loop reads CASRGRDSEDEQFF. The CDR3 DNA sequence: TGTGCCAGCAGGGGCCGGGACTCTGAGGATGAGCAGTTCTTC.

V usage is TRBV30 and J usage is TRBJ2-2, with TRBD2 matching 7 bases. Germline CDR1 is GTSNPN and CDR2 is SVGIG (reference sequence). There are 17 residues in the CDR3. The J segment lost 7 bases and the V segment lost 4 bases, leaving 18 bases of the junction unmatched. In DNA form, the CDR3 reads TGTGCCTGGATAGCGCCCGGGACTAAGGGTTCGGTCGGGGAGCTGTTTTTT. It encodes CAWIAPGTKGSVGELFF.

J is TRBJ1-2 and V is TRBV28; D is ambiguous. The CDR3 totals 15 residues. Germline V gives CDR1 MDHEN, CDR2 SYDVKM. V gave up 2 bases and J gave up 6 bases, with 16 bases separating them. For the CDR3, the DNA is TGTGCCAGCAGTTTACCGGGTAGGGTCGGGGATGGCTACACCTTC. Amino acids: CASSLPGRVGDGYTF.